This TCR beta chain was documented in a study of T cell changes during pregnancy in multiple sclerosis. Sequencing was performed with immunoSEQ multiplex PCR; in TCRdb, only in-frame clones are kept and a portion is missing. This sample yields around 50,000 clones, of which 92% are seen a single time; around 0.6% belongs to the top ten. Trimming took 0 bases from V and 2 from J, leaving 11 bases between them. Germline V CDR1 and CDR2: SGHAT, FQNNGV. The CDR3 is made up of 16 amino acids. This TCR derives from a female donor in good health, enrolled as a control in a pregnancy study. This material consisted of CD4+ T cells from peripheral blood mononuclear cells, taken after pregnancy. This chain joins TRBV11-2 and TRBJ1-3; D not certain. CDR3 sequence reads: CASSLDRRTAGNTIYF. CDR3 DNA sequence: TGTGCCAGCAGCTTAGATCGGAGAACTGCTGGAAACACCATATATTTT.